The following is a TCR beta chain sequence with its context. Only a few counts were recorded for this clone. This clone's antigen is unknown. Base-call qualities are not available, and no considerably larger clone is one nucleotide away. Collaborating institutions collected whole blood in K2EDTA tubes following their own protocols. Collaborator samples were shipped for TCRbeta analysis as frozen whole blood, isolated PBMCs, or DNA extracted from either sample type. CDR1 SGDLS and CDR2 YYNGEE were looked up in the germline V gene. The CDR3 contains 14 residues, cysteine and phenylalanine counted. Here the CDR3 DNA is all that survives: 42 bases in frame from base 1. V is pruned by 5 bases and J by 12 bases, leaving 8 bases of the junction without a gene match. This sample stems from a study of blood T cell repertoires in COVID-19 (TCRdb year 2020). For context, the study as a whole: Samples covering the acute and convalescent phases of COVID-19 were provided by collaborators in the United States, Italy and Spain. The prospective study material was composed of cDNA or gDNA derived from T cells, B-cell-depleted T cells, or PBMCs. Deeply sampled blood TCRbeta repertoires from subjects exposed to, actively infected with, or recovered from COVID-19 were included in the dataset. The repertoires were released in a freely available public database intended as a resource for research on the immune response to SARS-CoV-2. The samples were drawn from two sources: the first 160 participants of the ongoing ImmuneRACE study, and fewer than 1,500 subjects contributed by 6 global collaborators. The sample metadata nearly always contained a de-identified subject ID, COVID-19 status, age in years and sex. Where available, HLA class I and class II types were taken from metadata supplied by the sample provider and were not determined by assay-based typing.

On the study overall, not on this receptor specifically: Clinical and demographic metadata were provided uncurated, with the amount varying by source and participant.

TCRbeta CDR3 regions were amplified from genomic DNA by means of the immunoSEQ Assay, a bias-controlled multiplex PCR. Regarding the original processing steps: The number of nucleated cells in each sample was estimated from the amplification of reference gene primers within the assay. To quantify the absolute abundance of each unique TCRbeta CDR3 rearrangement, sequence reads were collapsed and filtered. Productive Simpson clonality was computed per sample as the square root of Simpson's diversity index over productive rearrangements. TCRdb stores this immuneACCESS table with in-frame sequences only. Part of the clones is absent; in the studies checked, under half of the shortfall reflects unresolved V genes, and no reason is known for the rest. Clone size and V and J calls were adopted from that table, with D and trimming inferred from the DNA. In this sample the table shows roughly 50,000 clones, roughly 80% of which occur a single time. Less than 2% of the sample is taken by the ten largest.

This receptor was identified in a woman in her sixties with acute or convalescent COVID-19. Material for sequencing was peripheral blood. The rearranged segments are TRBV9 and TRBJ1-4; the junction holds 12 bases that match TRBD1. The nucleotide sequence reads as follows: TGTGCCAGCAGTACCGGGACAGGGGGCTTGGAACTGTTTTTT. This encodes CASSTGTGGLELFF.